This T cell receptor (beta chain) stems from a study of cytomegalovirus exposure and HLA in healthy donors. General study findings and limits: The study recorded 160 or so TCR beta chains that were cytomegalovirus-associated. Per published reports, the classifier diagnosed cytomegalovirus status with high specificity and sensitivity. The authors confirmed in vitro that a few CMV-associated chains were specific for CMV antigens.

Turning to this clone: The antigen remains undetermined.

This table comes from immunoSEQ multiplex PCR, and its TCRdb copy is limited to in-frame clones, with some not included. The profile shows roughly 100,000 clones, 75% to 90% of them singletons. The CDR3 spans 15 residues. Trimming cost V 2 bases and J 5 bases; bases outside gene matches: 6. The V gene's germline CDR1 is SEHNR and CDR2 FQNEAQ (reference sequence). The rearrangement joins TRBV7-9 to TRBJ2-3; 8 bases are shared with TRBD2. Sequencing was done on a sample of PBMCs. This clonotype was sampled from a man aged 18 to 29 in good health and CMV-seropositive. The CDR3 spells CASSLPQGLEDTQYF. The CDR3 coding sequence is TGTGCCAGCAGCTTACCCCAGGGACTAGAAGATACGCAGTATTTT.